This is a list of T cell receptor beta chains from one sample in a study of fetal regulatory T cell absence and autoimmunity. Data came from immunoSEQ multiplex PCR; TCRdb stores just in-frame clones and leaves some out. The table has approximately 94,000 clones, more than 70% seen once; the top ten hold roughly 2%. The specimen sequenced was pancreas tissue. The source is a male donor with IPEX syndrome. CDR3s include the opening cysteine and the closing phenylalanine or tryptophan. The order of the fields is clone size, V gene, D gene, J gene, CDR3 protein, CDR3 DNA. A D gene is named only where the DNA matches it firmly. Some rows have no size entry. The others give once, few or many, or a class for an expanded clone.

>-|TRBV5-4|-|TRBJ2-7
CASSDGSSIYEQYF
TGTGCCAGCAGTGACGGGAGTAGCATTTACGAGCAGTACTTC
>-|TRBV21-1|-|TRBJ2-1
CASSRDSYNEQFF
TGTGCCAGCAGCCGGGACTCCTACAATGAGCAGTTCTTC
>-|TRBV29-1|-|TRBJ2-1
CSVLKGEGPNEQFF
TGCAGCGTCCTCAAGGGGGAGGGCCCGAATGAGCAGTTCTTC
>few|TRBV7-9|TRBD1|TRBJ2-7
CASSRDRAEQYF
TGTGCCAGCAGCCGGGACAGGGCCGAGCAGTACTTC
>-|TRBV5-1|-|TRBJ2-7
CASSLERAGYYEQYF
TGCGCCAGCAGCTTGGAAAGAGCAGGGTACTACGAGCAGTACTTC
>-|TRBV21-1|-|TRBJ1-1
CASSKIRTGINTEAFF
TGTGCCAGCAGCAAAATTCGGACAGGGATCAACACTGAAGCTTTCTTT
>-|TRBV19|TRBD1|TRBJ1-5
CASSGTGRGNQPQHF
TGTGCCAGTAGTGGGACAGGTAGGGGCAATCAGCCCCAGCATTTT
>-|TRBV4-1|TRBD2|TRBJ2-3
CASSQDLGGGGDTQYF
TGCGCCAGCAGCCAAGATCTCGGCGGGGGTGGAGATACGCAGTATTTT
>-|TRBV13|-|TRBJ1-1
CASSAGTEAFF
TGTGCCAGCAGCGCAGGCACTGAAGCTTTCTTT
>-|TRBV7-8|-|TRBJ2-1
CASSPGGGGEQFF
TGTGCCAGCAGCCCGGGGGGAGGGGGTGAGCAGTTCTTC
>-|TRBV5-8|-|TRBJ2-5
CASSLTGWWETQYF
TGTGCCAGCAGCTTGACAGGGTGGTGGGAGACCCAGTACTTC
>-|TRBV27|TRBD2|TRBJ2-1
CASMDRHSGLAGGMYNEQFF
TGTGCCAGCATGGACAGGCACTCGGGACTAGCGGGAGGGATGTACAATGAGCAGTTCTTC
>-|TRBV5-8|-|TRBJ2-7
CASSLGSGYEQYF
TGTGCCAGCAGCTTGGGATCGGGCTACGAGCAGTACTTC
>few|TRBV5-1|-|TRBJ2-1
CASSLGLGNEQFF
TGCGCCAGCAGCTTGGGACTTGGCAATGAGCAGTTCTTC
>-|TRBV4-1|TRBD2|TRBJ2-7
CASSQEGGLAGGPTYEQYF
TGCGCCAGCAGCCAAGAAGGCGGACTAGCGGGAGGCCCAACCTACGAGCAGTACTTC
>-|TRBV9|-|TRBJ2-3
CASGGGTDTQYF
TGTGCCAGCGGAGGGGGCACAGATACGCAGTATTTT